This entry features one TCR beta chain sequence. These data are taken from a study of blood T cell repertoires in COVID-19. The overall study: COVID-19 samples, acute and convalescent, were from the United States, Italy and Spain. T cells, B-cell-depleted T cells, or PBMCs supplied cDNA or gDNA.

The CDR3 consists of 16 residues. Trimming removed 3 bases from V and 1 base from J; junction bases left unmatched: 5. Germline CDR1 and CDR2: KGHDR and SFDVKD. As handled by the study authors: Researchers report that nucleated cell counts were estimated from reference gene primer amplification. Method: immunoSEQ multiplex PCR; TCRdb's copy keeps in-frame clones and lacks some. From that table come the V and J calls and clone size; the DNA was used to work out D and trimming. The sample lists about 140,000 clones, 88% occurring once. This chain connects TRBV24-1 to TRBJ2-3, with 8 bases lining up with TRBD1. Sequences were obtained from peripheral blood. The TCR originated in a man in his fifties with active or convalescent COVID-19. The CDR3 loop is CATSDPGQGGTDTQYF. CDR3 DNA: TGTGCCACCAGTGATCCCGGACAGGGCGGCACAGATACGCAGTATTTT.